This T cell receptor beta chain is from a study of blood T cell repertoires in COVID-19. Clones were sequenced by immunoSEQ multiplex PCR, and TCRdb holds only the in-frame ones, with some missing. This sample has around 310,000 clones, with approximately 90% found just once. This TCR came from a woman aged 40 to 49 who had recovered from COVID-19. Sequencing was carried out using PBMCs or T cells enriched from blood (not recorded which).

The CDR3 spells CASSGLAGGDNEQFF. The CDR3 DNA reads TGCGCCAGCAGCGGACTAGCGGGAGGGGACAATGAGCAGTTCTTC. This chain uses TRBV5-1 with TRBJ2-1, with 15 positions matching TRBD2. This CDR3 contains 15 residues. CDR1 and CDR2 from the germline V gene are SGHRS and YFSETQ. J gave up 5 bases and V 4 bases, and 1 base lay outside the gene matches.